This T cell receptor beta chain was captured by sequencing in a study of cytomegalovirus exposure and HLA in healthy donors. Turning to the study itself: T cells numbering around 170 million yielded roughly 120 million unique TCR beta sequences in an earlier analysis. Across 300 to 400 genotyped donors, approximately 80% landed in the Caucasian-associated ancestry cluster.

To note about this clone: The antigen is undetermined.

Notes on the study in general: Among the most significant clusters, several appeared linked to common viral pathogens in a later analysis.

This PCR relied on a set of 60 Vbeta primers and 13 Jbeta primers. TCRdb's table, derived via immunoSEQ multiplex PCR, lists solely in-frame clones and lacks some. The sample yields just over 200,000 clones, more than 60% seen once. After removal of 1 base from V and 5 bases from J, the junction contained 12 bases not matched to a gene. In germline, CDR1 is SGHRS, CDR2 YFSETQ. The CDR3 is 16 residues long. The sequencing sample was made of PBMCs. This chain uses TRBV5-1 with TRBJ2-7; TRBD1 agrees at 7 bases. The TCR comes from a man aged 50-60 years in good health and CMV-seronegative. The CDR3 region has the DNA TGCGCCAGCAGCTTGAAGAGGGGTTTAGACAGGGACGAGCAGTACTTC. It codes for CASSLKRGLDRDEQYF. The complete variable domain, with remaining parts taken from reference TRBV5-1 and TRBJ2-7, reads KAGVTQTPRYLIKTRGQQVTLSCSPISGHRSVSWYQQTPGQGLQFLFEYFSETQRNKGNFPGRFSGRQFSNSRSEMNVSTLELGDSALYLCASSLKRGLDRDEQYFGPGTRLTVT.